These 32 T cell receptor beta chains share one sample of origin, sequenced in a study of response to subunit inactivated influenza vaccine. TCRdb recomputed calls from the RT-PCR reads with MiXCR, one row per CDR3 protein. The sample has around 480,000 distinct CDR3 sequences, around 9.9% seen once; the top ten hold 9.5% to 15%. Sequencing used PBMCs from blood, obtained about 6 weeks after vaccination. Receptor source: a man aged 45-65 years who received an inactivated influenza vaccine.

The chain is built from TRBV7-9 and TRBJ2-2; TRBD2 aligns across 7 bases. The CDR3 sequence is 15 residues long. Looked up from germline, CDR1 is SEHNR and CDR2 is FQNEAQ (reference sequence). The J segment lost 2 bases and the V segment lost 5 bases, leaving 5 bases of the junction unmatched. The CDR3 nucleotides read TGTGCCAGCAGCCCAGCAGCGGGAAACACCGGGGAGCTGTTTTTT. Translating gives CASSPAAGNTGELFF.

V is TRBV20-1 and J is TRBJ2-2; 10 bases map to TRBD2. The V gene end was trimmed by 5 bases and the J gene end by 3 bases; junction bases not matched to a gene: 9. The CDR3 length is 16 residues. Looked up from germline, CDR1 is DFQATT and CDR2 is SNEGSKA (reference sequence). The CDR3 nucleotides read TGCAGTGCTGCCGGTACTAGCGGGGTCGACACCGGGGAGCTGTTTTTT. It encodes CSAAGTSGVDTGELFF.

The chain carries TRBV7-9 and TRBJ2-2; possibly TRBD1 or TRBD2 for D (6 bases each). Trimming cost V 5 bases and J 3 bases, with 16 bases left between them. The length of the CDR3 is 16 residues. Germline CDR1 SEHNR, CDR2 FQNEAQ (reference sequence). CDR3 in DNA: TGTGCCAGCAGCCCTTCGGGGGCAGGGCACACCGGGGAGCTGTTTTTT. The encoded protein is CASSPSGAGHTGELFF.

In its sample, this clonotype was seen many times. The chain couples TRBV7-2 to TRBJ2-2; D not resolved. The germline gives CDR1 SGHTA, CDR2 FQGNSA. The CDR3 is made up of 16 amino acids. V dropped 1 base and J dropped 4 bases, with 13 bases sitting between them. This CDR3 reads CASSLVLLPRTGELFF. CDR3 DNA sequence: TGTGCCAGCAGCTTAGTCTTACTACCCCGCACCGGGGAGCTGTTTTTT. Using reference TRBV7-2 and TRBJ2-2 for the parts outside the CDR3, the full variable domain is GAGVSQSPSNKVTEKGKDVELRCDPISGHTALYWYRQSLGQGLEFLIYFQGNSAPDKSGLPSDRFSAERTGGSVSTLTIQRTQQEDSAVYLCASSLVLLPRTGELFFGEGSRLTVL.

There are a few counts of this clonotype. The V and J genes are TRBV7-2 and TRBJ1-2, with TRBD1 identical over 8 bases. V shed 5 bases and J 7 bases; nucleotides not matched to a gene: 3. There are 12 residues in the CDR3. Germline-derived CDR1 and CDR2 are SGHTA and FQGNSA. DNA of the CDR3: TGTGCCAGCAGCCCAACAGGGGGTGGCTACACCTTC. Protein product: CASSPTGGGYTF.

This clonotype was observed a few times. For the CDR3, the DNA is TGCGCCAGCAGCGAACAGGACAACTCACCCCTCCACTTT. As protein: CASSEQDNSPLHF. This chain joins TRBV5-1 and TRBJ1-6, with D possibly TRBD1 on 5 matching bases. The CDR3 has 13 amino acids. Germline V gives CDR1 SGHRS, CDR2 YFSETQ. V shed 4 bases and J shed 10 bases, with 12 bases lying between them. Using reference TRBV5-1 and TRBJ1-6 for the parts outside the CDR3, the full variable domain is KAGVTQTPRYLIKTRGQQVTLSCSPISGHRSVSWYQQTPGQGLQFLFEYFSETQRNKGNFPGRFSGRQFSNSRSEMNVSTLELGDSALYLCASSEQDNSPLHFGNGTRLTVT.

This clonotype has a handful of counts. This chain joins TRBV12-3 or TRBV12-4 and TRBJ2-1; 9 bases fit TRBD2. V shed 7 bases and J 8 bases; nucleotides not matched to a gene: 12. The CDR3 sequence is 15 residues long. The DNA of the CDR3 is TGTGCCAGCACCTCTGCGGGGGGGGCAGAGGATGAGCAGTTCTTC. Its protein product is CASTSAGGAEDEQFF.

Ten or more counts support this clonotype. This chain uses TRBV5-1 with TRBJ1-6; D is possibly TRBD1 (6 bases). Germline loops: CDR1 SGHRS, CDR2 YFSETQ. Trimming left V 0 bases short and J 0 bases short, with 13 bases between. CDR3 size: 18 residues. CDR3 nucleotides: TGCGCCAGCAGCTTGGACAGGGTCGATAGCTCCTATAATTCACCCCTCCACTTT. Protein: CASSLDRVDSSYNSPLHF.

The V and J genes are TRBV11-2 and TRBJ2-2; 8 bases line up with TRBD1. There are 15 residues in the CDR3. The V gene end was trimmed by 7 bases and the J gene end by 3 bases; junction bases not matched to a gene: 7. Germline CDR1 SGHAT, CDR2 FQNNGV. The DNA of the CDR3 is TGTGCCAGCAACCCGGACAGGGCCGACACCGGGGAGCTGTTTTTT. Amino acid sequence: CASNPDRADTGELFF.

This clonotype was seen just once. CDR3 nucleotide sequence: TGCAGTGCCAACCGACTAGCGGAGGGGGCTGAGCAGTTCTTC. Its protein product is CSANRLAEGAEQFF. V is TRBV20-1 and J is TRBJ2-1, with 9 positions matching TRBD2. The V gene's germline CDR1 is DFQATT and CDR2 SNEGSKA (reference sequence). The junction had 12 bases not matched to a gene; V was cut back by 6 bases and J by 9 bases. The CDR3 has 14 amino acids.

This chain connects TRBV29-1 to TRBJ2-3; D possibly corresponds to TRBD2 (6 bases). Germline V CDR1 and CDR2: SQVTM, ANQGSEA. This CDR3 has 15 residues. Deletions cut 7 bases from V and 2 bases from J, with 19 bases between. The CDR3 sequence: CSAGTAGGTTDTQYF. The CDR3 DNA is TGCAGCGCCGGGACGGCCGGGGGTACCACAGATACGCAGTATTTT.

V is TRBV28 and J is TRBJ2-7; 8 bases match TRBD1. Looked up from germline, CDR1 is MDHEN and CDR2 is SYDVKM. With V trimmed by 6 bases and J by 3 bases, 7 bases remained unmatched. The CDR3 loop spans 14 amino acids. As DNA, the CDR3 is TGTGCCAGCAGGGAGACAGGGGTGTTCTACGAGCAGTACTTC. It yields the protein CASRETGVFYEQYF. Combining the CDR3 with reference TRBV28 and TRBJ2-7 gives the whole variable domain DVKVTQSSRYLVKRTGEKVFLECVQDMDHENMFWYRQDPGLGLRLIYFSYDVKMKEKGDIPEGYSVSREKKERFSLILESASTNQTSMYLCASRETGVFYEQYFGPGTRLTVT.

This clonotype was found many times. The CDR3, as DNA: TGTGCCAGCAGCCTTGGGATAACTAGCACAGATACGCAGTATTTT. Amino acid sequence: CASSLGITSTDTQYF. The V gene is TRBV7-2, the J gene TRBJ2-3; D ambiguous. V was pared by 5 bases and J by 0 bases, with 12 bases between. The CDR3 totals 15 residues. Germline V lookup: CDR1 SGHTA, CDR2 FQGNSA.

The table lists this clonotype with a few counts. The CDR3 here is CASGGVGQTQYF. CDR3 DNA sequence: TGTGCCAGCGGCGGGGTCGGACAGACCCAGTACTTC. The V gene is TRBV6-5, the J gene TRBJ2-5; a possible D gene is TRBD2 (6 bases). V was pared by 8 bases and J by 6 bases, with 13 bases between. Per the germline V gene, CDR1 is MNHEY and CDR2 is SVGAGI. The length of the CDR3 is 12 residues.

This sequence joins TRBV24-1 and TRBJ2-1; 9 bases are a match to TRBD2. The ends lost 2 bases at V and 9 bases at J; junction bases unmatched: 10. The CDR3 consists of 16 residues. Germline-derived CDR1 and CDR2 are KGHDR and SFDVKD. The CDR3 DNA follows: TGTGCCACCAGTGATTCACCGGGGCGGGAGGGGGTTGAGCAGTTCTTC. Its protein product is CATSDSPGREGVEQFF.

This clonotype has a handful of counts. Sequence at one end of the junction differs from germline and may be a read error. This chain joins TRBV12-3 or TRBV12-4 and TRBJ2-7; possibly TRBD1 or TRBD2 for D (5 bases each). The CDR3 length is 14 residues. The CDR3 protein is CASSLNVGTQIEDF. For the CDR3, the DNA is TGTGCCAGCAGTTTAAACGTCGGGACCCAAATAGAGGACTTC.

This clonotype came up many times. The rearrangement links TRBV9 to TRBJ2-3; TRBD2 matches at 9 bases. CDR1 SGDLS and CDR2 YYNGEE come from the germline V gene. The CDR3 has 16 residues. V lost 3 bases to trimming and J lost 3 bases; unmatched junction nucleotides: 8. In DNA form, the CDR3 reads TGTGCCAGCAGCGCCCCAGGGACTAGCCCTACAGATACGCAGTATTTT. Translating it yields CASSAPGTSPTDTQYF.

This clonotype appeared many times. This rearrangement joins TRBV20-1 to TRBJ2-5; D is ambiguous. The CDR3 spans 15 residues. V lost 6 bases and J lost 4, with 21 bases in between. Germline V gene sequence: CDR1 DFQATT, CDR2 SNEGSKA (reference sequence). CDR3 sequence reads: CSALRGLTYRETQYF. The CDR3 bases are TGCAGTGCGCTTCGTGGGTTAACCTACCGAGAGACCCAGTACTTC.

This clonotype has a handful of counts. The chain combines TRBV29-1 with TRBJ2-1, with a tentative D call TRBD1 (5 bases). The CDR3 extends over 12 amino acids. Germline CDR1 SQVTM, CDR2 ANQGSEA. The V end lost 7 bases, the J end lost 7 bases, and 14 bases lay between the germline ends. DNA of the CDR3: TGCAGCGGAGAGAGACAGTGGAATGAGCAGTTCTTC. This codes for CSGERQWNEQFF.

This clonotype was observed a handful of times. The CDR3 DNA sequence: TGCGCCAGCAGACTCCACTGGACAGGAGAGTACGAGCAGTACTTC. It specifies CASRLHWTGEYEQYF. V is TRBV5-1 and J is TRBJ2-7; 7 nucleotides agree with TRBD1. CDR1 SGHRS and CDR2 YFSETQ come from the germline V gene. V was pared by 5 bases and J by 4 bases, with 12 bases of the junction left unmatched. This CDR3 is built from 15 residues.

In DNA form, the CDR3 reads TGTGCCAGCAGTTTAACAGGGGGGCGGGGCTACGAGCAGTACTTC. It specifies CASSLTGGRGYEQYF. The V and J genes are TRBV12-3 or TRBV12-4 and TRBJ2-7; 8 bases fit TRBD1. V gave up 2 bases and J gave up 3 bases; unmatched junction bases: 6. The CDR3 has 15 amino acids.

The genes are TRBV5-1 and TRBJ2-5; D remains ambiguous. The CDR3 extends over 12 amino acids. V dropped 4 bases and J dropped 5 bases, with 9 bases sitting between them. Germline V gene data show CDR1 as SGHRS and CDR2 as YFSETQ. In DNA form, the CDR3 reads TGCGCCAGCAGCGGCGTCTGGGAGACCCAGTACTTC. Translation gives CASSGVWETQYF.

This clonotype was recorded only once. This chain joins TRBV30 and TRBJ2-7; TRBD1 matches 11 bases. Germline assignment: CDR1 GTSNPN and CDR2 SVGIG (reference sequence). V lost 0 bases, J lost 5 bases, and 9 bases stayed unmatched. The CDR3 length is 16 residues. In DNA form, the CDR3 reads TGTGCCTGGAGTGTACATGGGACAGGGGGTACCAACGAGCAGTACTTC. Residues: CAWSVHGTGGTNEQYF.

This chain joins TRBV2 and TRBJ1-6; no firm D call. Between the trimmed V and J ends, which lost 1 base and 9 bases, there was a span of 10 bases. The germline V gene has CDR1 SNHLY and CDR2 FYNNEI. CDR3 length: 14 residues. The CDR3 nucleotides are TGTGCCAGCAGTGAAGTTGCGAGCTCTTCACCCCTCCACTTT. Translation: CASSEVASSSPLHF.

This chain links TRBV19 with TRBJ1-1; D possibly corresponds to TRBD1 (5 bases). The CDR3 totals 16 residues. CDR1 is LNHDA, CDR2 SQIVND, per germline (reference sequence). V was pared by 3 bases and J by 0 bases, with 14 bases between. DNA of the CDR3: TGTGCCAGTAGTATCATTCTGGCGGGGGTGAACACTGAAGCTTTCTTT. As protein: CASSIILAGVNTEAFF.

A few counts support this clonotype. The CDR3 DNA sequence: TGTGCCAGCCGTGACCGGCTAGTCGTAGATACGCAGTATTTT. Amino acid sequence: CASRDRLVVDTQYF. The chain carries TRBV5-6 and TRBJ2-3; no clear D. CDR1 SGHDT and CDR2 YYEEEE come from the germline V gene. This CDR3 spans 14 amino acids. V was trimmed by 7 bases and J by 5 bases, leaving 17 bases between them.

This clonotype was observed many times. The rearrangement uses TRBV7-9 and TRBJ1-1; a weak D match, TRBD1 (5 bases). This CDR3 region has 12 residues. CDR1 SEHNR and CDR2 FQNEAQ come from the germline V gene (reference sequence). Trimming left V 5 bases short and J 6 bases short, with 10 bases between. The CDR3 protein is CASSPGFPEAFF. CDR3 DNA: TGTGCCAGCAGCCCAGGGTTTCCTGAAGCTTTCTTT.

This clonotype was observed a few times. The CDR3 DNA reads as TGCAGTGCTAGAGGGGTCCGAGAGGGGATTACAGATACGCAGTATTTT. Its protein product is CSARGVREGITDTQYF. The chain joins TRBV20-1 to TRBJ2-3, with D perhaps matching TRBD1 or TRBD2 (5 bases each). The CDR3 length is 16 residues. The V gene lost 1 base and the J gene lost 3 bases, with 17 bases spanning the gap. CDR1 and CDR2 (germline): DFQATT, SNEGSKA (reference sequence).

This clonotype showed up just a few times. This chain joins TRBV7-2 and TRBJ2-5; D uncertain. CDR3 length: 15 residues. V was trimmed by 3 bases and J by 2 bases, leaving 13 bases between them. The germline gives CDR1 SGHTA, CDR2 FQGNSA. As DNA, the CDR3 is TGTGCCAGCAGCTTGGCCGGAGCTTATCAAGAGACCCAGTACTTC. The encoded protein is CASSLAGAYQETQYF. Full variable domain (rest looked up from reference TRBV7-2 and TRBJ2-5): GAGVSQSPSNKVTEKGKDVELRCDPISGHTALYWYRQSLGQGLEFLIYFQGNSAPDKSGLPSDRFSAERTGGSVSTLTIQRTQQEDSAVYLCASSLAGAYQETQYFGPGTRLLVL.

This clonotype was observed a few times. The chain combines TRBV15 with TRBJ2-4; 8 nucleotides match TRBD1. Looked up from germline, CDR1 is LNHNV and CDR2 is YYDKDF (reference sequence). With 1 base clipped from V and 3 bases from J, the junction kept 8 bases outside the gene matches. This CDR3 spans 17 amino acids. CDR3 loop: CATSRGVGQGDKNIQYF. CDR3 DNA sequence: TGTGCCACCAGCAGAGGAGTTGGACAGGGAGACAAAAACATTCAGTACTTC.

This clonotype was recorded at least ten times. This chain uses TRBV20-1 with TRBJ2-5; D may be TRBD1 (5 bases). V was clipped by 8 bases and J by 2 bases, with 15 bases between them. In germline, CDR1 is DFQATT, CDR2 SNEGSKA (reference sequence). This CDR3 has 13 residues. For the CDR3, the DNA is TGCAGTACTCGACAGACTCTACAAGAGACCCAGTACTTC. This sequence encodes CSTRQTLQETQYF.

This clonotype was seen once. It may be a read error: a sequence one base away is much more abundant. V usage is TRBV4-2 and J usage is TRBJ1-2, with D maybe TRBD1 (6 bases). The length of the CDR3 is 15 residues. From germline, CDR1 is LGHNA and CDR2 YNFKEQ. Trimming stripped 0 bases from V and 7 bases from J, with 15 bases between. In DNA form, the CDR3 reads TGTGCCAGCAGCCAAGATCGGGCAGGGGCCTCTGGCTACACCTTC. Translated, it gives CASSQDRAGASGYTF.